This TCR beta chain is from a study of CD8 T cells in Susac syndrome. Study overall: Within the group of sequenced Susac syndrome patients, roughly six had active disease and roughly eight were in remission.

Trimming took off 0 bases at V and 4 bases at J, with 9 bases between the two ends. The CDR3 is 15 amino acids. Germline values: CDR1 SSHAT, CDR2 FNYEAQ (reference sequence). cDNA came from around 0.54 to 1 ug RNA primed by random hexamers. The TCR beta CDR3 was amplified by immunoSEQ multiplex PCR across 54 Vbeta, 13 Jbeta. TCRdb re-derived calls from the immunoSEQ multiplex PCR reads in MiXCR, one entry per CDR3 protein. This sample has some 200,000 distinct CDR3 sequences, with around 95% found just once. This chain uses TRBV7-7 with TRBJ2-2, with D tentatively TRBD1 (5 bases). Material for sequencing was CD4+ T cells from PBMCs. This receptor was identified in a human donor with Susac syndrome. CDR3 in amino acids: CASSLANQGTGELFF. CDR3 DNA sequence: TGTGCCAGCAGCTTAGCGAATCAGGGCACCGGGGAGCTGTTTTTT. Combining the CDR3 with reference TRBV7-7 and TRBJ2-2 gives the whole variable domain GAGVSQSPRYKVTKRGQDVTLRCDPISSHATLYWYQQALGQGPEFLTYFNYEAQPDKSGLPSDRFSAERPEGSISTLTIQRTEQRDSAMYRCASSLANQGTGELFFGEGSRLTVL.